This TCR beta chain comes out of a study of T cells in Graves' hyperthyroidism and ophthalmopathy (dated by TCRdb to about 2019). At the level of the whole study: Peripheral blood samples were taken at initial diagnosis, before any treatment was given. To identify TCR V-J signatures that set the groups apart, the researchers used a discovery cohort of 100 patients, made up of 40 to 45 with Graves' ophthalmopathy and about 60 with stable Graves' hyperthyroidism. An independent validation cohort of under 20 hyperthyroidism patients and 17 patients who later progressed to ophthalmopathy tested prospective prediction of ophthalmopathy. The 85 to 100 discovery patients were randomly split 7:3 into training and test sets. In addition, the study compared T-cell repertoires in thyroid tissue and in blood from over 5 Graves' hyperthyroidism patients. After blood sampling, hyperthyroidism patients were treated with methimazole at a starting dose of 30 mg daily, and ophthalmopathy patients were treated with high-dose intravenous methylprednisolone. The paper describes TCR Vbeta CDR3 sequencing of around 130 peripheral blood samples, made up of fewer than 50 ophthalmopathy patients, some 76 hyperthyroidism patients and 17 progressor patients. Findings and caveats that apply to the study as a whole: Most expanded thyroid clonotypes (frequency above 0.001) were also detected in blood, a finding suggesting that blood repertoires may reflect thyroid immune responses. In validation, the model predicted progression to ophthalmopathy a median of about 6 months before onset, with roughly 70% sensitivity and roughly 79% specificity. No statistical method was used to set the sample size in advance, and investigators knew the group allocation. A model built on a 13 V-J signature distinguished ophthalmopathy from stable hyperthyroidism, reaching about 89% sensitivity and around 81% specificity in cross-validation and 80%/75% in testing.

In the ophthalmopathy patients, disease was moderately to severely active, with a Clinical Activity Score of 3 or more, a NOSPECS grade of 4 or more, and a duration of less than 3 months. The study excluded patients with uncontrolled infections, other autoimmune diseases, pregnancy or lactation. Clinical symptoms, serum thyroxine and TRAb, thyroid ultrasound, and orbital computed tomography formed the basis for the diagnoses. PBMCs were separated from roughly 10 ml of fresh peripheral blood using Ficoll-Paque density gradient centrifugation. Total RNA was extracted using Trizol reagent, and RNA quality was assessed on an Agilent 2100 Bioanalyzer. The germline V gene provides CDR1 MDHEN and CDR2 SYDVKM. The junction carries 14 bases between V and J, which are trimmed by 4 bases and 1 base respectively. Reading from cysteine to phenylalanine, the CDR3 counts 15 amino acids. The sequence is cut down to CDR3 DNA, 45 bases in frame from base 1.

The TCR beta CDR3 regions were amplified from RNA transcripts. The TCR CDR3 was subjected to a first round of RT-PCR using the HTBI primer set and the Qiagen OneStep RT-PCR kit. The libraries were constructed in a second round of multiplex PCR and then size-selected and purified. Libraries were sequenced paired-end with 100 bp reads on an Illumina HiSeq2000. Per the original workflow: SOAPnuke was used to process the raw data, with reads discarded if the reads contained adapters or uncalled bases, had a mean Phred below 15, or lacked an exact constant-primer or identifier match. COPE v1.2.5 was used to merge high-quality paired reads, and clonotypes were defined as unique nucleotide sequences. Clonotypes were aligned to IMGT TRBV, TRBD and TRBJ reference segments using MiTCR v1.1. The analysis included only V-J combinations with a frequency above 0.0001, which together covered approximately 99% of the repertoires. A TCS score was defined as the ratio of F50 (clonal expansion) to E x V (chaos), with BLOSUM62-based TCRdist applied between CDR3 peptides within each V-J. Welch's t-statistics and random forest reduced several hundred V-J features to 13, which were used in a naive Bayes classifier (R e1071). Through fastp at Q25 and MiXCR, TCRdb rebuilt clones from the public reads, retaining in-frame beta chains. Each entry merges the rows of one CDR3 protein and shows their most common DNA and genes. The V and J calls and clone size are TCRdb's, not the authors'. A total of 500,000 to 600,000 distinct CDR3 sequences appear in this sample, just under 20% of them only once. The ten biggest clones cover about 45% of the sample.

On this clonotype: The clone's antigen remains unknown. No base quality information exists; no much larger clone differs at one position.

The sequencing input was blood. Recombination linked TRBV28 to TRBJ2-7, with a weak D call of TRBD2 (5 bases match). The sequence derives from a man aged 40-49 years with Graves' ophthalmopathy. The nucleotides are TGTGCCAGCAGTTCCCTACGGACTGTTTCCTACGAGCAGTACTTC. It is translated as CASSSLRTVSYEQYF.